This T cell receptor (beta chain) was obtained from a study of neurological immune-mediated disorders. Time point: longitudinal time-point 1 (baseline). The V gene's germline CDR1 is SGHTA and CDR2 FQGNSA. The germline V and J ends were trimmed by 6 bases and 4 bases, with 9 bases remaining between them. This CDR3 contains 12 residues. A single record per CDR3 protein comes from TCRdb applying MiXCR to the 5' RACE reads. The profile shows some 77,000 distinct CDR3 sequences, roughly 13% of them singletons. The sample consisted of PBMCs. This chain joins TRBV7-2 and TRBJ2-5; the D gene is possibly TRBD2 (6 bases). The receptor's source is a female donor with HTLV-1-associated myelopathy (HAM/TSP). In DNA, the CDR3 is TGTGCCAGCAGGGAGGGTGGAGAGACCCAGTACTTC. Translation: CASREGGETQYF. Variable domain in full (rest from reference TRBV7-2 and TRBJ2-5): GAGVSQSPSNKVTEKGKDVELRCDPISGHTALYWYRQSLGQGLEFLIYFQGNSAPDKSGLPSDRFSAERTGGSVSTLTIQRTQQEDSAVYLCASREGGETQYFGPGTRLLVL.